One and the same sample provided the 26 T cell receptor beta chains below, sequenced in a study of vaccination effects on CD4 cells after COVID-19. Following culture for approximately ten days, CD4+ T cells were isolated. Each participant was administered two doses of either the BNT162b2 or the mRNA-1273 vaccine. TCRdb's copy holds only in-frame clones and misses some; the assay was immunoSEQ multiplex PCR. Of about 57,000 clones listed, nearly 80% are singletons. The antigens of these receptors remain unknown. Sequencing was performed on CD4+ T cells from PBMCs cultured without peptide, taken after COVID-19 vaccination. All receptors derive from a human donor who received a COVID-19 vaccine.

V usage is TRBV28 and J usage is TRBJ1-2; 8 nucleotides line up with TRBD1. Trimming cost V 6 bases and J 4 bases; bases outside gene matches: 7. This CDR3 comprises 14 residues. Germline V CDR1 and CDR2: MDHEN, SYDVKM. This chain's CDR3 is CASRPGQATYGYTF. The DNA of the CDR3 is TGTGCCAGCAGGCCGGGACAGGCCACCTATGGCTACACCTTC.

This chain links TRBV19 with TRBJ1-2; no firm D call. Trimming removed 3 bases from V and 6 bases from J, with 11 bases in between. Germline V gene sequence: CDR1 LNHDA, CDR2 SQIVND (reference sequence). This CDR3 has 13 amino acids. In nucleotides, the CDR3 is TGTGCCAGTAGTATTAAGGGCGGTCATGGCTACACCTTC. This translates into CASSIKGGHGYTF.

This clone was found a few times. The CDR3 DNA is TGTGCCAGCAGCTTGGGCAGTCTCTATAATTCACCCCTCCACTTT. Translation gives CASSLGSLYNSPLHF. V is TRBV7-2 and J is TRBJ1-6; D is unclear. The CDR3 totals 15 residues. Per germline, CDR1 SGHTA and CDR2 FQGNSA. V lost 3 bases and J 3 bases, leaving 9 bases between the germline ends.

The chain uses TRBV30 and TRBJ2-5; TRBD1 matches at 9 bases. Trimming at V came to 4 bases and at J to 1 base, leaving 19 bases not matched to a gene. There are 19 residues in the CDR3. Per the germline V gene, CDR1 is GTSNPN and CDR2 is SVGIG (reference sequence). The CDR3 DNA reads TGTGCCTGGACCGGGATAAGTTTGGCTAACAGGGGGCGCCAAGAGACCCAGTACTTC. Encoded protein: CAWTGISLANRGRQETQYF. The full variable domain, rest sourced from reference TRBV30 and TRBJ2-5, is SQTIHQWPATLVQPVGSPLSLECTVEGTSNPNLYWYRQAAGRGLQLLFYSVGIGQISSEVPQNLSASRPQDRQFILSSKKLLLSDSGFYLCAWTGISLANRGRQETQYFGPGTRLLVL.

The chain employs TRBV19 and TRBJ1-5; possible D gene TRBD1, 6 bases. Trimming took off 4 bases at V and 3 bases at J, with 13 bases between the two ends. This CDR3 has 15 residues. Germline V gene sequence: CDR1 LNHDA, CDR2 SQIVND (reference sequence). This CDR3 is CASSTSTGNNQPQHF. The CDR3 DNA sequence: TGTGCCAGTAGTACATCGACAGGAAACAATCAGCCCCAGCATTTT.

The rearrangement links TRBV5-4 to TRBJ2-1; TRBD2 matches at 16 bases. Per germline, CDR1 SGHNT and CDR2 YYREEE (reference sequence). This CDR3 is 18 amino acids long. V gave up 0 bases and J gave up 5 bases; unmatched junction bases: 5. CDR3: CASSLAGGTSGRDNEQFF. CDR3 DNA sequence: TGTGCCAGCAGCTTGGCAGGTGGGACTAGCGGGAGGGACAATGAGCAGTTCTTC.

CDR3: CASSLQGRDGGYTF. The CDR3 region has the DNA TGTGCCAGCAGCTTGCAAGGCAGGGACGGTGGCTACACCTTC. The chain combines TRBV5-4 with TRBJ1-2; weak D call: TRBD1 (5 bases). The V gene's germline CDR1 is SGHNT and CDR2 YYREEE (reference sequence). This CDR3 has 14 amino acids. V lost 1 base to trimming and J lost 7 bases, with 14 bases between them.

The rearrangement joins TRBV11-2 to TRBJ2-3; D assignment may be TRBD1 or TRBD2 (5 bases each). The germline V gene encodes CDR1 SGHAT and CDR2 FQNNGV. Trimming left V 4 bases short and J 2 bases short, with 13 bases between. The CDR3 spans 15 residues. The CDR3 here is CASSYPGTPTDTQYF. The DNA of the CDR3 is TGTGCCAGCAGCTATCCCGGGACCCCCACAGATACGCAGTATTTT.

The rearrangement uses TRBV11-2 and TRBJ1-1, with D perhaps matching TRBD1 (5 bases). The CDR3 contains 14 residues. The germline V and J ends were trimmed by 5 bases and 5 bases, with 15 bases remaining between them. The germline CDR1 and CDR2 sequences are SGHAT and FQNNGV. The CDR3 coding sequence is TGTGCCAGCAGCCGCGAATTGGAGGGGACTGAAGCTTTCTTT. Its protein product is CASSRELEGTEAFF.

The chain recombines TRBV29-1 with TRBJ2-1, with D hard to call. The germline V and J ends were trimmed by 7 bases and 6 bases, with 10 bases remaining between them. The CDR3 spans 11 residues. CDR1 is SQVTM, CDR2 ANQGSEA, per germline. The CDR3 region is CSGARGNEQFF. CDR3 in DNA: TGCAGCGGGGCACGAGGCAATGAGCAGTTCTTC.

The V gene is TRBV5-4, the J gene TRBJ2-3, with 9 nucleotides matching TRBD2. The CDR3 loop spans 15 amino acids. Germline V lookup: CDR1 SGHNT, CDR2 YYREEE (reference sequence). The junction had 7 bases not matched to a gene; V was cut back by 0 bases and J by 8 bases. This CDR3 is CASSLDAGGPVTQYF. The CDR3 DNA reads TGTGCCAGCAGCTTGGATGCGGGAGGGCCTGTTACGCAGTATTTT.

The chain couples TRBV7-2 to TRBJ1-1; TRBD1 might be the D (5 bases). The CDR3 covers 17 residues. Germline assignment: CDR1 SGHTA and CDR2 FQGNSA. The V end lost 5 bases, the J end lost 4 bases, and 23 bases lay between the germline ends. The CDR3 coding sequence is TGTGCCAGCAGCCCCCGGGTCCGGGGGGGAAGCGGCACTGAAGCTTTCTTT. This sequence encodes CASSPRVRGGSGTEAFF.

The rearrangement uses TRBV30 and TRBJ2-3, with 9 bases identical to TRBD2. The germline V gene encodes CDR1 GTSNPN and CDR2 SVGIG (reference sequence). J was trimmed by 4 bases and V by 0 bases; bases with no gene match: 2. The CDR3 consists of 14 residues. CDR3 coding DNA: TGTGCCTGGAGTGTTAGCGGGGGCTCAGATACGCAGTATTTT. Protein sequence: CAWSVSGGSDTQYF.

The chain joins TRBV7-2 to TRBJ1-1; D remains unclear. The germline V gene encodes CDR1 SGHTA and CDR2 FQGNSA. Trimming removed 5 bases at V and 0 bases at J, with 19 bases between. The CDR3 contains 17 residues. The CDR3 reads CASSPGVGLGMNTEAFF. As DNA, the CDR3 is TGTGCCAGCAGCCCGGGAGTGGGTCTAGGAATGAACACTGAAGCTTTCTTT.

The chain carries TRBV4-1 and TRBJ1-3; D gene unclear. This CDR3 comprises 16 residues. Trimming shortened V by 0 bases and J by 0 bases, and 9 bases separated the two germline ends. Germline CDR1 MGHRA, CDR2 YSYEKL. In DNA, the CDR3 is TGCGCCAGCAGCCAAGAAGAGGTGTTCTCTGGAAACACCATATATTTT. It specifies CASSQEEVFSGNTIYF.

In DNA, the CDR3 is TGTGCCAGCAGCTTAGCGGGCCATAGCACAGATACGCAGTATTTT. Protein product: CASSLAGHSTDTQYF. The chain uses TRBV11-2 and TRBJ2-3; the D is unclear. Per germline, CDR1 SGHAT and CDR2 FQNNGV. The CDR3 length is 15 residues. V gave up 1 base and J gave up 0 bases, with 8 bases separating them.

The CDR3 coding sequence is TGTGCCAGCAGTTCCCCTTGGACACCAGCCGGGGAGCTGTTTTTT. This sequence encodes CASSSPWTPAGELFF. The V and J genes are TRBV6-6 and TRBJ2-2; TRBD1 might be the D (5 bases). V was pared by 4 bases and J by 6 bases, with 15 bases between. The CDR3 has 15 residues. Germline V lookup: CDR1 MNHNY, CDR2 SVGAGI (reference sequence).

CDR3 in DNA: TGTGCCAGCAGTGAAGTTGGGGGGACCGGGGAGCTGTTTTTT. This codes for CASSEVGGTGELFF. The rearrangement uses TRBV6-1 and TRBJ2-2; weak D call: TRBD2 (6 bases). V was trimmed by 1 base and J by 5 bases, leaving 8 bases between them. Per germline, CDR1 MNHNS and CDR2 SASEGT. The CDR3 runs 14 residues.

The genes are TRBV30 and TRBJ1-4; 7 nucleotides agree with TRBD1. The J segment lost 5 bases and the V segment lost 1 base, leaving 13 bases of the junction unmatched. Germline V gene lookup returns CDR1 GTSNPN and CDR2 SVGIG (reference sequence). This CDR3 comprises 17 residues. For the CDR3, the DNA is TGTGCCTGGAGTGCAAGTAGAACAGGGGACAGAAATGAAAAACTGTTTTTT. Protein product: CAWSASRTGDRNEKLFF.

The genes are TRBV14 and TRBJ2-5; 8 positions agree with TRBD1. The V gene end was trimmed by 7 bases and the J gene end by 5 bases; junction bases not matched to a gene: 6. This CDR3 is 13 amino acids long. Germline V gene lookup returns CDR1 SGHDN and CDR2 FVKESK. The CDR3 sequence is CASTQGAGETQYF. For the CDR3, the DNA is TGTGCCAGCACCCAGGGGGCCGGGGAGACCCAGTACTTC.

A few counts support this clone. The chain carries TRBV6-5 and TRBJ1-1; TRBD1 matches at 7 bases. Germline V lookup: CDR1 MNHEY, CDR2 SVGAGI. The V segment lost 5 bases and the J segment 2 bases; nucleotides outside the gene matches: 5. This CDR3 has 14 residues. CDR3: CASSTGQINTEAFF. The CDR3 DNA reads as TGTGCCAGCAGTACGGGACAGATCAACACTGAAGCTTTCTTT.

The chain links TRBV30 to TRBJ1-5; D gene unclear. Per germline, CDR1 GTSNPN and CDR2 SVGIG (reference sequence). This CDR3 is built from 14 residues. Trimming pared 0 bases from V and 4 bases from J, leaving 10 bases between. CDR3 amino acids: CAWSVGAQNQPQHF. CDR3 sequence (DNA): TGTGCCTGGAGTGTAGGAGCGCAAAATCAGCCCCAGCATTTT.

V is TRBV5-6 and J is TRBJ2-6; D ambiguous. Germline CDR1 and CDR2: SGHDT and YYEEEE. There are 15 residues in the CDR3. V lost 6 bases to trimming and J lost 0 bases, with 10 bases between them. In DNA, the CDR3 is TGTGCCAGCACCTTTCAGTCCTCTGGGGCCAACGTCCTGACTTTC. Protein sequence: CASTFQSSGANVLTF.

The chain employs TRBV27 and TRBJ1-6; 7 bases match TRBD1. V lost 5 bases, J lost 11 bases, and 6 bases stayed unmatched. CDR1 is MNHEY, CDR2 SMNVEV, per germline (reference sequence). This CDR3 spans 13 amino acids. The DNA of the CDR3 is TGTGCCAGCAGTCCGACAGGGTCTGCACCCCTCCACTTT. This sequence encodes CASSPTGSAPLHF.

J is TRBJ1-6 and V is TRBV21-1; the table's D call of TRBD1 was not tested on the DNA. TRBV21-1 is marked as a pseudogene. The CDR3 covers 17 residues. This CDR3 is CASSKAILAGGNSPLHF. The CDR3 DNA sequence: TGTGCCAGCAGCAAAGCGATCTTGGCAGGGGGTAATTCACCCCTCCACTTT.

The rearrangement uses TRBV12-3 or TRBV12-4 and TRBJ2-3; D not resolved. Trimming left V 0 bases short and J 5 bases short, with 3 bases between. The CDR3 contains 12 residues. CDR3 amino acids: CASSLAGDTQYF. The CDR3 DNA is TGTGCCAGCAGTTTAGCGGGAGATACGCAGTATTTT.